The rows below give T cell receptor beta chains drawn from one sample of a study of cytomegalovirus exposure and HLA in healthy donors. Some clones are missing from TCRdb's copy, which holds only in-frame ones; the method was immunoSEQ multiplex PCR. Of roughly 200,000 clones in the sample, 70% to 85% were seen once. The specimen sequenced was PBMCs. All receptors come from a woman in her sixties in good health and CMV-seropositive. CDR3s include the opening cysteine and the closing phenylalanine or tryptophan. A D gene is named only where the DNA matches it firmly. For some rows the clone size is stated as once, few or many, or as a class when expanded; others skip it.

clone_size	v_call	d_call	j_call	cdr3_aa	cdr3_nt
.	TRBV4-2	.	TRBJ1-5	CASSPQGSNQPQHF	TGTGCCAGCAGCCCCCAGGGTAGCAATCAGCCCCAGCATTTT
.	TRBV14	.	TRBJ2-7	CASSLRGMRKHF	TGTGCCAGCAGCCTACGAGGGATGCGCAAGCACTTC
.	TRBV6-4	.	TRBJ2-5	CASRLQGRFWHQETQYF	TGTGCCAGCAGACTTCAGGGGCGCTTTTGGCATCAAGAGACCCAGTACTTC
.	TRBV29-1	TRBD1	TRBJ2-7	CSVVWDSSYEQYF	TGCAGCGTTGTTTGGGACAGCTCCTACGAGCAGTACTTC
.	TRBV9	.	TRBJ2-7	CASSDGTLSYEQYF	TGTGCCAGCAGCGACGGGACTCTCTCCTACGAGCAGTACTTC
.	TRBV18	TRBD1	TRBJ2-7	CASSRDRGYYEQYF	TGTGCCAGCTCACGGGACAGGGGATACTACGAGCAGTACTTC
.	TRBV6-1	TRBD1	TRBJ2-5	CAGSGQGETQYF	TGTGCCGGGTCCGGACAGGGAGAGACCCAGTACTTC
.	TRBV27	.	TRBJ2-1	CASSSRDLVTEQFF	TGTGCCAGCAGCTCCCGGGACTTAGTCACCGAGCAGTTCTTC
.	TRBV5-1	TRBD1	TRBJ1-1	CASSLEDRRNTEAFF	TGCGCCAGCAGCTTGGAGGACAGGAGGAACACTGAAGCTTTCTTT
.	TRBV11-2	TRBD2	TRBJ2-7	CASSGRLAGGSSRSYEQYF	TGTGCCAGCAGCGGCAGACTAGCGGGAGGGTCCTCCCGCTCCTACGAGCAGTACTTC
.	TRBV4-3	TRBD1	TRBJ2-7	CASSQNDRGRDEQYF	TGCGCCAGCAGCCAGAACGACAGGGGTCGCGACGAGCAGTACTTC
once	TRBV7-3	.	TRBJ2-2	CASKEQGSTGELFF	TGTGCCAGCAAAGAACAGGGATCGACCGGGGAGCTGTTTTTT
.	TRBV5-1	.	TRBJ2-5	CASSLWSRGEQETQYF	TGCGCCAGCAGCTTGTGGTCGCGAGGAGAGCAAGAGACCCAGTACTTC
.	TRBV6-5	.	TRBJ1-1	CASSYSKAGRYTEAFF	TGTGCCAGCAGTTACTCGAAGGCGGGGAGGTACACTGAAGCTTTCTTT
.	TRBV5-1	TRBD1	TRBJ2-5	CASSLGQGETQYF	TGCGCCAGCAGCTTAGGACAGGGGGAGACCCAGTACTTC
.	TRBV21-1	.	TRBJ2-1	CASSAQSGSSGAIYNEQFF	TGTGCCAGCAGCGCACAAAGCGGAAGTAGCGGGGCTATCTACAATGAGCAGTTCTTC
.	TRBV27	.	TRBJ1-1	CASSLERGGTYWRAFF	TGTGCCAGCAGTTTAGAAAGGGGCGGAACCTACTGGCGCGCTTTCTTT
.	TRBV18	.	TRBJ1-1	CATQNTEAFF	TGTGCCACCCAGAACACTGAAGCTTTCTTT
.	TRBV30	TRBD2	TRBJ2-1	CAWSVGRGGNNEQFF	TGTGCCTGGAGTGTAGGACGGGGGGGGAACAATGAGCAGTTCTTC
few	TRBV2	TRBD2	TRBJ2-7	CASSPTPGLAGSHSYEQYF	TGTGCCAGCAGTCCAACCCCGGGACTAGCGGGCTCACACTCCTACGAGCAGTACTTC
.	TRBV15	.	TRBJ1-5	CATSRDRGFSNQPQHF	TGTGCCACCAGCAGAGACAGGGGCTTTAGCAATCAGCCCCAGCATTTT
.	TRBV5-1	.	TRBJ1-4	CASSLDSSNEKLFF	TGCGCCAGCAGCTTAGACAGTTCTAATGAAAAACTGTTTTTT
.	TRBV7-2	.	TRBJ1-6	CASSKGTPLHF	TGTGCCAGCAGTAAGGGGACACCCCTCCACTTT
.	TRBV4-3	TRBD1	TRBJ1-5	CASSRTTGGGPQHF	TGCGCCAGCAGCCGAACAACAGGGGGAGGACCCCAGCATTTT
few	TRBV7-7	.	TRBJ2-7	CASSLGPPGQAYEQYF	TGTGCCAGCAGCTTAGGGCCTCCGGGACAAGCCTACGAGCAGTACTTC